These 31 T cell receptor beta chains were sequenced from one sample in a study of cytomegalovirus exposure and HLA in healthy donors. A multiplex PCR was run with 60 Vbeta primers and 13 Jbeta primers. Measured with immunoSEQ multiplex PCR; TCRdb has only the in-frame clones, and not every one. This sample has 130,000 to 150,000 clones; approximately 79% occur once, and the top ten carry around 4%. The material sequenced was PBMCs. Receptor source: a man between 18 and 29 years old in good health and CMV-seropositive.

This rearrangement joins TRBV5-4 to TRBJ2-7; TRBD1 might be the D (7 bases). Trimming stripped 0 bases from V and 1 base from J, with 14 bases between. Germline V gene lookup returns CDR1 SGHNT and CDR2 YYREEE (reference sequence). The CDR3 is made up of 16 amino acids. CDR3 in amino acids: CASSLEHRGGSYEQYF. As DNA, the CDR3 is TGTGCCAGCAGCTTGGAACACAGGGGAGGATCCTACGAGCAGTACTTC.

This clone was detected only once. The V and J genes are TRBV7-9 and TRBJ1-5, with a possible D match to TRBD1 (6 bases). Germline CDR1 reads SEHNR; CDR2 reads FQNEAQ (reference sequence). The CDR3 spans 18 residues. Trimming pared 0 bases from V and 0 bases from J, leaving 15 bases between. The DNA for the CDR3 is TGTGCCAGCAGCTTAGCGCTTCAGGGGTTGGATAGCAATCAGCCCCAGCATTTT. This gives the protein CASSLALQGLDSNQPQHF.

This chain uses TRBV6-5 with TRBJ2-7, with D possibly being TRBD2 (5 bases). Germline loops: CDR1 MNHEY, CDR2 SVGAGI. Trimming left V 6 bases short and J 2 bases short, with 11 bases between. CDR3 length equals 13 residues. CDR3 nucleotides: TGTGCCAGCAGGTATAGCGTGGCCTACGAGCAGTACTTC. Amino acid sequence: CASRYSVAYEQYF.

V usage is TRBV7-9 and J usage is TRBJ1-1; D not resolved. V was clipped by 1 base and J by 5 bases, with 8 bases between them. CDR1 SEHNR and CDR2 FQNEAQ come from the germline V gene (reference sequence). CDR3 size: 13 residues. The CDR3 sequence: CASSLVGETEAFF. In DNA, the CDR3 is TGTGCCAGCAGCTTAGTCGGGGAGACTGAAGCTTTCTTT.

The chain recombines TRBV28 with TRBJ1-4, with TRBD1 as a possible D gene (6 bases). Germline-derived CDR1 and CDR2 are MDHEN and SYDVKM. This CDR3 is built from 14 residues. The ends were cut back, 2 bases at V and 4 bases at J, with 8 bases in the middle. The CDR3 DNA reads TGTGCCAGCAGTTTAGGGGGCTTTAATGAAAAACTGTTTTTT. Its translation: CASSLGGFNEKLFF.

The chain links TRBV14 to TRBJ2-2; D uncertain. The length of the CDR3 is 15 residues. Trimming shortened V by 5 bases and J by 0 bases, and 10 bases separated the two germline ends. From germline, CDR1 is SGHDN and CDR2 FVKESK. For the CDR3, the DNA is TGTGCCAGCAGCTTAAAGATAGCGAACACCGGGGAGCTGTTTTTT. It yields the protein CASSLKIANTGELFF.

This rearrangement joins TRBV29-1 to TRBJ2-7; the D gene is possibly TRBD1 (8 bases). The germline V gene has CDR1 SQVTM and CDR2 ANQGSEA. The CDR3 extends over 13 amino acids. The V end was cut by 7 bases, the J end by 1 base, with 14 bases between. Here the CDR3 DNA reads TGCAGCGGACAGGGGAGGGAGTCCTACGAGCAGTACTTC. Translated, it gives CSGQGRESYEQYF.

The chain combines TRBV30 with TRBJ1-5, with 7 bases matching TRBD1. Germline CDR1 and CDR2: GTSNPN and SVGIG (reference sequence). The CDR3 covers 15 residues. The V segment lost 3 bases and the J segment 3 bases; nucleotides outside the gene matches: 8. Written as DNA, the CDR3 is TGTGCCTGGAGCTGGAGGGGGCGACCCAATCAGCCCCAGCATTTT. Protein: CAWSWRGRPNQPQHF.

The chain couples TRBV10-1 to TRBJ2-3, with TRBD2 identical over 11 bases. The CDR3 runs to 14 residues. The germline V gene encodes CDR1 WNHNN and CDR2 SYGVQD (reference sequence). The V segment lost 8 bases and the J segment 1 base; nucleotides outside the gene matches: 2. Here the CDR3 reads CASALAGGTDTQYF. CDR3 DNA: TGCGCCAGCGCACTAGCGGGGGGCACAGATACGCAGTATTTT.

The chain has TRBV7-8 and TRBJ1-4; D may be TRBD1 (6 bases). In germline, CDR1 is SGHVS, CDR2 FQNEAQ. The CDR3 runs to 14 residues. V gave up 4 bases and J gave up 8 bases, with 14 bases separating them. The chain's CDR3 is CASSSQGWGEKLFF. CDR3 coding DNA: TGTGCCAGCAGCTCACAGGGATGGGGAGAAAAACTGTTTTTT.

The rearrangement uses TRBV13 and TRBJ1-1; possibly TRBD1 for D (6 bases). The CDR3 spans 15 residues. Trimming cost V 2 bases and J 3 bases, with 13 bases left between them. Germline V gene lookup returns CDR1 PRHDT and CDR2 FYEKMQ (reference sequence). CDR3 sequence: CASSLRQAIDTEAFF. The CDR3 DNA reads TGTGCCAGCAGCTTAAGACAGGCAATAGACACTGAAGCTTTCTTT.

In this sample, this clone turned up a few times. The V gene is TRBV28, the J gene TRBJ1-5, with 10 bases lining up with TRBD1. Germline assignment: CDR1 MDHEN and CDR2 SYDVKM. V was clipped by 4 bases and J by 4 bases; unmatched bases: 4. CDR3 length: 15 amino acids. The CDR3 is CASSSDRGLNQPQHF. The CDR3 nucleotides are TGTGCCAGCAGTTCTGACAGGGGGCTGAATCAGCCCCAGCATTTT. Using reference TRBV28 and TRBJ1-5 for the parts outside the CDR3, the full variable domain is DVKVTQSSRYLVKRTGEKVFLECVQDMDHENMFWYRQDPGLGLRLIYFSYDVKMKEKGDIPEGYSVSREKKERFSLILESASTNQTSMYLCASSSDRGLNQPQHFGDGTRLSIL.

The chain uses TRBV27 and TRBJ2-3; 7 bases fit TRBD2. Germline V CDR1 and CDR2: MNHEY, SMNVEV (reference sequence). CDR3 length equals 16 residues. J was trimmed by 0 bases and V by 8 bases; bases with no gene match: 11. DNA of the CDR3: TGTGCCAGCCCTCCCCCGGGACTACCTAGCACAGATACGCAGTATTTT. This translates into CASPPPGLPSTDTQYF.

A note on this clone: At one end the junction does not follow the germline gene, possibly because of a read error. Other DNA variants within this sample encode the same CDR3. The rearrangement links TRBV15 to TRBJ2-7; D is undetermined. CDR1 is LNHNV and CDR2 is YYDKDF in the germline V gene (reference sequence). The CDR3 sequence is 13 residues long. The CDR3 nucleotides are TGTGCCACCAGCAAAGTCAACTCTTACGAACAGTACTTC. Translating gives CATSKVNSYEQYF.

V and J are TRBV28 and TRBJ1-5; 8 bases are a match to TRBD1. The germline V gene encodes CDR1 MDHEN and CDR2 SYDVKM. The CDR3 sequence is 18 residues long. J lost 2 bases, V lost 6 bases, and 15 bases had no gene match. The CDR3 loop reads CASSPGTGGLVGNQPQHF. The CDR3, as DNA: TGTGCCAGCAGCCCCGGGACAGGAGGCTTGGTTGGCAATCAGCCCCAGCATTTT.

This clone was picked up a small number of times. The chain couples TRBV7-9 to TRBJ1-2; no clear D. The CDR3 sequence is 14 residues long. V was pared by 2 bases and J by 4 bases, with 11 bases between. CDR1 is SEHNR and CDR2 is FQNEAQ in the germline V gene (reference sequence). Here the CDR3 reads CASSLSGEGYGYTF. The DNA of the CDR3 is TGTGCCAGCAGCTTATCTGGAGAGGGCTATGGCTACACCTTC.

This clone was observed a single time. The chain uses TRBV5-1 and TRBJ2-7; 8 bases are a match to TRBD1. Germline trimming cut 7 bases from V and 4 bases from J; bases unmatched to any gene: 10. Germline loops: CDR1 SGHRS, CDR2 YFSETQ. The length of the CDR3 is 14 residues. This CDR3 is CASSPRTGTYEQYF. The CDR3 DNA reads TGCGCCAGCTCCCCGAGGACAGGGACTTACGAGCAGTACTTC.

This clone was seen just once. V and J are TRBV5-4 and TRBJ1-6, with 7 nucleotides matching TRBD1. The CDR3 has 17 residues. J gave up 0 bases and V 3 bases, and 6 bases lay outside the gene matches. The germline gives CDR1 SGHNT, CDR2 YYREEE (reference sequence). CDR3 sequence: CASSSRQGSSYNSPLHF. Written as DNA, the CDR3 is TGTGCCAGCAGCTCCCGACAGGGAAGCTCCTATAATTCACCCCTCCACTTT.

This clone was observed a single time. The CDR3 DNA reads as TGTGCCAGCAGTTTAAGGATTCGGCAAGGGACAGGGGGGACGTACGAGCAGTACTTC. It yields the protein CASSLRIRQGTGGTYEQYF. V and J are TRBV27 and TRBJ2-7; 11 positions agree with TRBD1. Trimming cost V 2 bases and J 4 bases; bases outside gene matches: 16. The CDR3 loop spans 19 amino acids. The V gene's germline CDR1 is MNHEY and CDR2 SMNVEV (reference sequence).

CDR3 DNA: TGTGCCATCAGTACCGGGGGGGCGAACACTGAAGCTTTCTTT. It encodes CAISTGGANTEAFF. The V and J genes are TRBV10-3 and TRBJ1-1; TRBD1 is a possible D gene (6 bases). This CDR3 region has 14 residues. Per the germline V gene, CDR1 is ENHRY and CDR2 is SYGVKD. Deletions cut 5 bases from V and 1 base from J, with 11 bases between.

This clone occurred a few times. This rearrangement joins TRBV15 to TRBJ1-2; weak D call: TRBD1 (6 bases). The germline CDR1 and CDR2 sequences are LNHNV and YYDKDF (reference sequence). This CDR3 contains 13 residues. The ends were cut back, 4 bases at V and 8 bases at J, with 14 bases in the middle. Written as DNA, the CDR3 is TGTGCCACCAGCACACGACAGGTTTGGGGCTACACCTTC. Amino acids: CATSTRQVWGYTF.

The chain uses TRBV18 and TRBJ1-1; TRBD1 matches at 7 bases. The CDR3 contains 16 residues. CDR1 and CDR2 from the germline V gene are KGHSH and LQKENI. Losses at the gene ends were 5 bases for V and 3 bases for J; bases not matched to a gene: 12. The CDR3 sequence is CASSSRTQGSDTEAFF. The CDR3 region has the DNA TGTGCCAGCTCATCACGAACACAGGGGTCGGACACTGAAGCTTTCTTT. Complete variable domain (other parts from reference TRBV18 and TRBJ1-1): NAGVMQNPRHLVRRRGQEARLRCSPMKGHSHVYWYRQLPEEGLKFMVYLQKENIIDESGMPKERFSAEFPKEGPSILRIQQVVRGDSAAYFCASSSRTQGSDTEAFFGQGTRLTVV.

The chain carries TRBV6-5 and TRBJ1-6; 8 bases map to TRBD1. Germline CDR1 MNHEY, CDR2 SVGAGI. This CDR3 is 13 amino acids long. V shed 5 bases and J 9 bases; nucleotides not matched to a gene: 3. The DNA of the CDR3 is TGTGCCAGCAGTGGACAGGGAGCTTCACCCCTCCACTTT. Its protein product is CASSGQGASPLHF.

The CDR3 protein is CASRLRLAGERRHEQYF. The CDR3 bases are TGTGCCAGCCGTTTGAGACTAGCGGGGGAAAGGCGCCACGAGCAGTACTTC. The genes are TRBV2 and TRBJ2-7, with TRBD2 matching over 12 bases. J gave up 5 bases and V 8 bases, and 16 bases lay outside the gene matches. Germline V gene data show CDR1 as SNHLY and CDR2 as FYNNEI. There are 17 residues in the CDR3.

The V and J genes are TRBV4-3 and TRBJ2-1, with 7 bases fitting TRBD2. Trimming removed 4 bases from V and 6 bases from J; junction bases left unmatched: 6. The CDR3 runs 14 residues. Germline CDR1 and CDR2: LGHNA and YSLEER. The CDR3 region is CASSPQRGPNEQFF. The CDR3 region has the DNA TGCGCCAGCAGCCCCCAGCGGGGCCCCAATGAGCAGTTCTTC.

The V and J genes are TRBV29-1 and TRBJ2-7, with a tentative D call TRBD1 (5 bases). CDR1 and CDR2 (germline): SQVTM, ANQGSEA. This CDR3 has 12 amino acids. V lost 5 bases to trimming and J lost 0 bases, with 8 bases between them. For the CDR3, the DNA is TGCAGCGTTTTCCAGGGCTCCTACGAGCAGTACTTC. Amino acids: CSVFQGSYEQYF.

This rearrangement joins TRBV18 to TRBJ2-7; D is unclear. Trimming removed 3 bases from V and 0 bases from J, with 3 bases in between. Per the germline V gene, CDR1 is KGHSH and CDR2 is LQKENI. This CDR3 contains 12 residues. The CDR3 loop reads CASSPSSYEQYF. The CDR3 bases are TGTGCCAGCTCACCTAGCTCCTACGAGCAGTACTTC.

V and J are TRBV6-6 and TRBJ2-2; the D is unclear. The CDR3 is 14 amino acids. Looked up from germline, CDR1 is MNHNY and CDR2 is SVGAGI (reference sequence). The V end was cut by 2 bases, the J end by 1 base, with 5 bases between. The CDR3 protein is CASSYGENTGELFF. CDR3 coding DNA: TGTGCCAGCAGTTACGGAGAGAACACCGGGGAGCTGTTTTTT.

The table lists this clone with a few counts. The V call is TRBV2, the J call TRBJ2-5, with TRBD1 matching 8 bases. The CDR3 spans 14 residues. Germline-derived CDR1 and CDR2 are SNHLY and FYNNEI. V trimming: 7 bases; J trimming: 4 bases; junction bases outside the gene matches: 8. The CDR3 region has the DNA TGTGCCAGCAACGGACAGGGATTCGGAGAGACCCAGTACTTC. Translated, it gives CASNGQGFGETQYF. Together with reference TRBV2 and TRBJ2-5, the CDR3 gives the full variable domain: EPEVTQTPSHQVTQMGQEVILRCVPISNHLYFYWYRQILGQKVEFLVSFYNNEISEKSEIFDDQFSVERPDGSNFTLKIRSTKLEDSAMYFCASNGQGFGETQYFGPGTRLLVL.

This rearrangement joins TRBV19 to TRBJ2-2; D is possibly TRBD1 (6 bases). The CDR3 is 15 amino acids. Trimming cost V 3 bases and J 6 bases, with 14 bases left between them. Germline V CDR1 and CDR2: LNHDA, SQIVND (reference sequence). The CDR3 DNA reads as TGTGCCAGTAGTATTAACAGGGTAAAGGCCGGGGAGCTGTTTTTT. Its protein product is CASSINRVKAGELFF.

This clone occurred a few times. This chain uses TRBV6-6 with TRBJ1-1, with 9 bases matching TRBD1. The CDR3 runs 15 residues. Looked up from germline, CDR1 is MNHNY and CDR2 is SVGAGI (reference sequence). V shed 7 bases and J 0 bases; nucleotides not matched to a gene: 6. CDR3: CASTGTGRMNTEAFF. The CDR3 bases are TGTGCCAGCACCGGGACAGGGCGAATGAACACTGAAGCTTTCTTT.